The TCR beta chain described here comes from a study of blood T cell repertoires in COVID-19. The data were produced by immunoSEQ multiplex PCR, yet TCRdb's version contains in-frame clones alone and is incomplete. The table shows about 49,000 clones, with 84% occurring only once. Germline V CDR1 and CDR2: SNHLY, FYNNEI. The CDR3 consists of 19 residues. The V segment lost 2 bases and the J segment 0 bases; nucleotides outside the gene matches: 13. The genes are TRBV2 and TRBJ2-1; TRBD2 aligns across 7 bases. The receptor was derived from a man in his fifties or sixties with acute or convalescent COVID-19. Sequencing used peripheral blood. In DNA form, the CDR3 reads TGTGCCAGCAGTGAAAGTTGGTCCGGGAAGCGGGGCTCCTACAATGAGCAGTTCTTC. Residues: CASSESWSGKRGSYNEQFF.